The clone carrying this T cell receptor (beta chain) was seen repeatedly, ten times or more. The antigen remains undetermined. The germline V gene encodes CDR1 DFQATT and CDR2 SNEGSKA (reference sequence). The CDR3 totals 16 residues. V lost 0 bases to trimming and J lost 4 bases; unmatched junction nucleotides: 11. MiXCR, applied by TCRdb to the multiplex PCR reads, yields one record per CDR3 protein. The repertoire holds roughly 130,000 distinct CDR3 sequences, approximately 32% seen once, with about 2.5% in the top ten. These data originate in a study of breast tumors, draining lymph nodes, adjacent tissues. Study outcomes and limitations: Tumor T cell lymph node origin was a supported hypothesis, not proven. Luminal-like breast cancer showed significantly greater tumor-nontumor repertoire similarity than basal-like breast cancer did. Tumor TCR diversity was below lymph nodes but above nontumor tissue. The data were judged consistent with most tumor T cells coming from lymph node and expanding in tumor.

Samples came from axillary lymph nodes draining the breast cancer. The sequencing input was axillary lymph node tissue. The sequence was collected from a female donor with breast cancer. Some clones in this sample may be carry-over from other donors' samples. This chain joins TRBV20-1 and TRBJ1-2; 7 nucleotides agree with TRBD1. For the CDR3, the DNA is TGCAGTGCTAGAGATCAATTGGGAGGGGGCAGCTATGGCTACACCTTC. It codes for CSARDQLGGGSYGYTF.